A single sample gave rise to the 3 T cell receptor beta chains below, sequenced in a study of OX40 agonist ivuxolimab in advanced cancers. This table comes from immunoSEQ multiplex PCR, and its TCRdb copy is limited to in-frame clones, with some not included. The top ten clones hold roughly 50% of a sample with more than 40,000 clones, approximately 88% of them seen once. The sequencing here drew on CD4+ or CD8+ T cells sorted from blood, taken in a trial of the OX40 agonist ivuxolimab. The origin of the receptors is an adult with an advanced solid tumor such as melanoma, head and neck, liver or kidney cancer.

This chain uses TRBV6-5 with TRBJ2-7; a weak D match, TRBD2 (5 bases). The germline V gene has CDR1 MNHEY and CDR2 SVGAGI. The CDR3 spans 14 residues. V lost 6 bases, J lost 3 bases, and 15 bases lay in between. The CDR3 DNA reads TGTGCCAGCAGCCGGGGTCAACACAACTACGAGCAGTACTTC. Translation: CASSRGQHNYEQYF.

This chain joins TRBV18 and TRBJ2-5, with a possible D match to TRBD1 (6 bases). The J call may be faulty, since TRBJ2-7 better matches the DNA end. This CDR3 is 12 amino acids long. Germline V gene lookup returns CDR1 KGHSH and CDR2 LQKENI. In nucleotides, the CDR3 is TGTGCCAGCTCACCAGACAGGAGCGAGCAGTACTTC. Protein product: CASSPDRSEQYF.

This chain joins TRBV30 and TRBJ2-5, with TRBD2 matching 15 bases. Germline V CDR1 and CDR2: GTSNPN, SVGIG (reference sequence). Unmatched junction bases numbered 4, after V lost 3 bases and J lost 5 bases. This CDR3 contains 15 residues. In nucleotides, the CDR3 is TGTGCCTGGAGAGTCGGACTAGCGGGAGGGGAGACCCAGTACTTC. Its protein is CAWRVGLAGGETQYF.